The TCR beta chain under discussion was sequenced for a study of post-analysis software for immune sequencing data. Study conclusions and caveats: TRBV5-6, TRBV5-1 and TRBV20-1 were among five TRBV segments more frequent in patients than controls.

For this clonotype: Its antigen is currently unknown.

The library was made from cDNA and included unique molecular identifiers. TCRdb analysed the PCR reads with MiXCR anew, one entry per CDR3 protein. In the table there are 650,000 to 850,000 distinct CDR3 sequences, 53% of which are singletons. The CDR3 spans 16 residues. The germline V gene has CDR1 MNHEY and CDR2 SVGAGI. The sample consisted of blood. This TCR was recovered from a girl between 10 and 17 years old with multiple sclerosis. This rearrangement joins TRBV6-5 to TRBJ2-5; 7 positions agree with TRBD2. TRBJ2-7 explains the end of the DNA better; the J call may be wrong. CDR3 residues: CASSYSLAASIYEQYF. The CDR3, as DNA: TGTGCCAGCAGTTACTCCCTAGCGGCGAGTATTTACGAGCAGTACTTC.